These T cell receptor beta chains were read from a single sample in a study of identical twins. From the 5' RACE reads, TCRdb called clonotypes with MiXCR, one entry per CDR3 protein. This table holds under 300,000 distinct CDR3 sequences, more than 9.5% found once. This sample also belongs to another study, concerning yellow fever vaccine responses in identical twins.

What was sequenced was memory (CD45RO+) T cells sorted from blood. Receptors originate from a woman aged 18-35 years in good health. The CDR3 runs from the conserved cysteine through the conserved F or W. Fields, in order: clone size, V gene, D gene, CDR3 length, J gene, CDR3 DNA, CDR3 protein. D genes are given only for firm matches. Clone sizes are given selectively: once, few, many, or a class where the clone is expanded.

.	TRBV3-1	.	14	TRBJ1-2	TGTGCCAGCAGCCAATCGTCGGCAGCTTCTGGCTACACCTTC	CASSQSSAASGYTF
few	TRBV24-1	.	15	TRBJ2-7	TGTGCCGCCTGGGGGGATCGACAGTCTGAGTTGGAGCAGTACTTC	CAAWGDRQSELEQYF
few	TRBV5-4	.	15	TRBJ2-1	TGTGCCAGCAGCCCGGGAGCGGACAGCGACAATGAGCAGTTCTTC	CASSPGADSDNEQFF
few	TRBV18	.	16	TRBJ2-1	TGTGCCAGCTCACCCAGCCCTAGCATCATGGGGAATGAGCAGTTCTTC	CASSPSPSIMGNEQFF
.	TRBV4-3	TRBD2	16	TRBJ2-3	TGCGCCAGCAGCCCGAGGGGCGGGAGTGTTTCAGATACGCAGTATTTT	CASSPRGGSVSDTQYF
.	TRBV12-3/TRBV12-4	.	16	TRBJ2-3	TGTGCCAGCAGTTTTGTTGTGGGAGTCCGCACAGATACGCAGTATTTT	CASSFVVGVRTDTQYF
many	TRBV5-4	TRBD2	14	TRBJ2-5	TGTGCCAGCAGCAGCGGGGGAGCCCAAGAGACCCAGTACTTC	CASSSGGAQETQYF
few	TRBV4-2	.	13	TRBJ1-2	TGTGCCAGCAGCCAAGACAGGTTTGAACGCTACACCTTC	CASSQDRFERYTF
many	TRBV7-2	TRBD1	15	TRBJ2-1	TGTGCCAGCAGCTTGGCCGGACAGGGGGTCGATGAGCAGTTCTTC	CASSLAGQGVDEQFF
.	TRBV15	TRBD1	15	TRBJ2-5	TGTGCCACCAGCAAATGGGGACAGCTTCAAGAGACCCAGTACTTC	CATSKWGQLQETQYF
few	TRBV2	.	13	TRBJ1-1	TGTGCCAGCAGCCGCTTTATGAACACTGAAGCTTTCTTT	CASSRFMNTEAFF
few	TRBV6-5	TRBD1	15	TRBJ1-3	TGTGCCAGCAGTTCCGTCCCGGGACAGGGATACACCATATATTTT	CASSSVPGQGYTIYF
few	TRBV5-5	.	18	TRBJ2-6	TGTGCCAGCAGCTTGTATAGGCGGTCGTTCTCTGGGGCCAACGTCCTGACTTTC	CASSLYRRSFSGANVLTF